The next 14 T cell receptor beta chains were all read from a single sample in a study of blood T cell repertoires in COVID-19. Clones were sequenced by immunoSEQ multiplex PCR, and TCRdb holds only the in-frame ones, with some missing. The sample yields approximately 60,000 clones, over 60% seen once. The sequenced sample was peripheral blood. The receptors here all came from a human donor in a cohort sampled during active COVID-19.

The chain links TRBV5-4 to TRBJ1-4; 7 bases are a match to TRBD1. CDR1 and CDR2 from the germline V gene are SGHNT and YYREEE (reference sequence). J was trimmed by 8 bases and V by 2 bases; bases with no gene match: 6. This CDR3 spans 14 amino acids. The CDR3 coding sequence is TGTGCCAGCAGCTTCGGCCAGGGGGGCGAAAAACTGTTTTTT. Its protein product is CASSFGQGGEKLFF.

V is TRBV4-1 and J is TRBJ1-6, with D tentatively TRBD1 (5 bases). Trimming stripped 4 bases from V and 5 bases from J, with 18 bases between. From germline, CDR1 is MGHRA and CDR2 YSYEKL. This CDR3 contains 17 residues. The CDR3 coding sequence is TGCGCCAGCAGCCGACAAATAAGGGACTGGAATAATTCACCCCTCCACTTT. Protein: CASSRQIRDWNNSPLHF.

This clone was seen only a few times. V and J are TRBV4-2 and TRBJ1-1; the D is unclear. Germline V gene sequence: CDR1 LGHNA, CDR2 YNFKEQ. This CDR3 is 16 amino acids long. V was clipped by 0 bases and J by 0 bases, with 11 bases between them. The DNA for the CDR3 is TGTGCCAGCAGCCAAGACCCTTCCCCCCTGAACACTGAAGCTTTCTTT. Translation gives CASSQDPSPLNTEAFF.

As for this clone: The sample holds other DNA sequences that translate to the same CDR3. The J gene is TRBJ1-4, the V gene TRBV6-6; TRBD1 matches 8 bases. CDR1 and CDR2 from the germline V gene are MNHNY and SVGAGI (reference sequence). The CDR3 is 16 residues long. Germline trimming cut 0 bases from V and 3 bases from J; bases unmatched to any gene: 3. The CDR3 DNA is TGTGCCAGCAGTTACTCCCGGACAGGGCCTAATGAAAAACTGTTTTTT. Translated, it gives CASSYSRTGPNEKLFF.

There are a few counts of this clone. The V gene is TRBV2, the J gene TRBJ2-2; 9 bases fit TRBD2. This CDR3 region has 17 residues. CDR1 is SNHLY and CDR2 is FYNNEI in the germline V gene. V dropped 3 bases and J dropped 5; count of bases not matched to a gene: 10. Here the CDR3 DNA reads TGTGCCAGCAGTGACGATGGGCTAGCGGGGATTACCGGGGAGCTGTTTTTT. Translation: CASSDDGLAGITGELFF. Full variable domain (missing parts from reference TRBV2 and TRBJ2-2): EPEVTQTPSHQVTQMGQEVILRCVPISNHLYFYWYRQILGQKVEFLVSFYNNEISEKSEIFDDQFSVERPDGSNFTLKIRSTKLEDSAMYFCASSDDGLAGITGELFFGEGSRLTVL.

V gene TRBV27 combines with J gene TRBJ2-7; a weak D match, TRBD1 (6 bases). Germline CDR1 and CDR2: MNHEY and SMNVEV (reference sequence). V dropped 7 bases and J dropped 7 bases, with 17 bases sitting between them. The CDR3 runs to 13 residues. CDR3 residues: CASTKQGAGEQYF. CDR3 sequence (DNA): TGTGCCAGCACCAAACAGGGTGCTGGGGAGCAGTACTTC.

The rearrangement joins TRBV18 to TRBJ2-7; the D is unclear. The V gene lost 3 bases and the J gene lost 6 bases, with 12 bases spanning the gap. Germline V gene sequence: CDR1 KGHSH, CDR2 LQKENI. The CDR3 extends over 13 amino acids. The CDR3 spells CASSPPGLSEQYF. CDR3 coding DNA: TGTGCCAGCTCACCGCCGGGTCTCTCCGAGCAGTACTTC.

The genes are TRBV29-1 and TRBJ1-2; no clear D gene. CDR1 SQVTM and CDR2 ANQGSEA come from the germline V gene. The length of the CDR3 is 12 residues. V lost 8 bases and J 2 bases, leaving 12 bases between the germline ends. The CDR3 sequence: CSLPDGNYGYTF. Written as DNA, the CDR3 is TGCAGCCTCCCCGACGGGAACTATGGCTACACCTTC. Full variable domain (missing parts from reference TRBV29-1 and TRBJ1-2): SAVISQKPSRDICQRGTSLTIQCQVDSQVTMMFWYRQQPGQSLTLIATANQGSEATYESGFVIDKFPISRPNLTFSTLTVSNMSPEDSSIYLCSLPDGNYGYTFGSGTRLTVV.

CDR3 in amino acids: CASSPAVAGEGETQYF. The CDR3 region has the DNA TGCGCCAGCAGCCCGGCGGTAGCGGGGGAGGGAGAGACCCAGTACTTC. J is TRBJ2-5 and V is TRBV5-1; 9 positions agree with TRBD2. V shed 4 bases, J shed 4 bases, and the junction held 11 bases outside the gene matches. The germline CDR1 and CDR2 sequences are SGHRS and YFSETQ. This CDR3 is 16 amino acids long.

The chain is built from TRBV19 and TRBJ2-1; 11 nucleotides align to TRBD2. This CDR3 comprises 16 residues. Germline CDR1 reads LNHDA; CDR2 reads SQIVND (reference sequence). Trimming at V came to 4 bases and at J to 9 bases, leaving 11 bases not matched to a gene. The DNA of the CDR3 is TGTGCCAGTAGTACCTCTAGCGGGGGGCCCCAGGGTGAGCAGTTCTTC. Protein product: CASSTSSGGPQGEQFF.

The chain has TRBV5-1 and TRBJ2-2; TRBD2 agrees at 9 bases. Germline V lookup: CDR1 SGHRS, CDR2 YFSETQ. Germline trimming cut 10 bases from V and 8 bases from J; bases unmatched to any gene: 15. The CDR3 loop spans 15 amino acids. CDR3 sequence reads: CAGTKVAGVAGELFF. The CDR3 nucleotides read TGCGCCGGCACGAAGGTAGCGGGGGTCGCAGGGGAGCTGTTTTTT.

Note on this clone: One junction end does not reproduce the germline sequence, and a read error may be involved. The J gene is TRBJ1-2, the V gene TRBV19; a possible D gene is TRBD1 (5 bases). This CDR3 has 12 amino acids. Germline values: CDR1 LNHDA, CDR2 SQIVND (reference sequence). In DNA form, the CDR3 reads TGTGCCAGTAGTCTTAACCAGGGCGAATGGGCCTTC. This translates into CASSLNQGEWAF. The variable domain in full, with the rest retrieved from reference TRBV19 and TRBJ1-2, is DGGITQSPKYLFRKEGQNVTLSCEQNLNHDAMYWYRQDPGQGLRLIYYSQIVNDFQKGDIAEGYSVSREKKESFPLTVTSAQKNPTAFYLCASSLNQGEWAFGSGTRLTVV.

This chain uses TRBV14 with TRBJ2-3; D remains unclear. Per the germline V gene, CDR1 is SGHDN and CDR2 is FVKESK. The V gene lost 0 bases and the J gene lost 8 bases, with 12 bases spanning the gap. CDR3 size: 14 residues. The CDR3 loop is CASSQDNGVFTQYF. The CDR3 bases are TGTGCCAGCAGCCAAGATAACGGAGTCTTTACGCAGTATTTT.

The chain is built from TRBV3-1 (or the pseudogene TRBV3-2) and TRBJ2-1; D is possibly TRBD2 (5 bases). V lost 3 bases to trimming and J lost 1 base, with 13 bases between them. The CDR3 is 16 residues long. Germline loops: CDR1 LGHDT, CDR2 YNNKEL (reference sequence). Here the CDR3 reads CASSQQPRRSYNEQFF. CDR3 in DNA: TGTGCCAGCAGCCAGCAACCCCGGAGGTCCTACAATGAGCAGTTCTTC.